The entry below describes one T cell receptor (beta chain). This sample was included in a study of T cell changes during pregnancy in multiple sclerosis. The CDR3 extends over 16 amino acids. CDR1 and CDR2 (germline): MNHNS, SASEGT. Trimming removed 4 bases at V and 0 bases at J, with 16 bases between. The data were produced by immunoSEQ multiplex PCR, yet TCRdb's version contains in-frame clones alone and is incomplete. The sample holds some 93,000 clones, approximately 92% seen once. The sample in question was peripheral blood, obtained after pregnancy. The TCR was taken from a female donor with multiple sclerosis, enrolled in a pregnancy study. This chain joins TRBV6-1 and TRBJ2-7; D gene unclear. CDR3 nucleotides: TGTGCCAGCAGTGCCGCAGTAGGCGGTTCCTCCTACGAGCAGTACTTC. Residues: CASSAAVGGSSYEQYF.